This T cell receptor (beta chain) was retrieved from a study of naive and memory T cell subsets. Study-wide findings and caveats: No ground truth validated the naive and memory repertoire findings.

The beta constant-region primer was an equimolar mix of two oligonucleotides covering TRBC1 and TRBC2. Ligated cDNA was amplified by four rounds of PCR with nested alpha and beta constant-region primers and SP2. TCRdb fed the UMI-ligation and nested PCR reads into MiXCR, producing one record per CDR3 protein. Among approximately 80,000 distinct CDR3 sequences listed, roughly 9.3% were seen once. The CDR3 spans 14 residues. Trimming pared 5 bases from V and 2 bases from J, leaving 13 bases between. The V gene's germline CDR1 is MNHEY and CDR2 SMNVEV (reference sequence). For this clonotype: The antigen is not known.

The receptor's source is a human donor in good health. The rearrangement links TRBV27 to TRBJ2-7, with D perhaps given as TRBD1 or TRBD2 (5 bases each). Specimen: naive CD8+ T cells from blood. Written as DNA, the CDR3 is TGTGCCAGCAGTCTCTCCGGGACCCCCTACGAGCAGTACTTC. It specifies CASSLSGTPYEQYF.